This T cell receptor beta chain was sequenced during a study of blood T cell repertoires in COVID-19. Methods used by the authors: Amplification with reference gene primers provided the estimates of nucleated cell counts. The data were produced by immunoSEQ multiplex PCR, yet TCRdb's version contains in-frame clones alone and is incomplete. The V and J calls and the clone size are those of that table, but D and trimming were determined from the DNA. Of about 170,000 clones detected, just under 85% appear once; the ten largest clones hold 7.5% to 10%. The CDR3 contains 19 residues. Germline trimming cut 6 bases from V and 7 bases from J; bases unmatched to any gene: 19. Germline CDR1 is SEHNR and CDR2 is FQNEAQ (reference sequence).

The sequence came from a woman of 80 years or more with COVID-19, enrolled during active disease. The rearrangement joins TRBV7-9 to TRBJ2-1; TRBD2 matches 12 bases. Sample: peripheral blood. In DNA form, the CDR3 reads TGTGCCAGCAGGGCGACCGGGACTAGCGGGCCTCGCGTGAAAAATGAGCAGTTCTTC. Amino acid sequence: CASRATGTSGPRVKNEQFF.